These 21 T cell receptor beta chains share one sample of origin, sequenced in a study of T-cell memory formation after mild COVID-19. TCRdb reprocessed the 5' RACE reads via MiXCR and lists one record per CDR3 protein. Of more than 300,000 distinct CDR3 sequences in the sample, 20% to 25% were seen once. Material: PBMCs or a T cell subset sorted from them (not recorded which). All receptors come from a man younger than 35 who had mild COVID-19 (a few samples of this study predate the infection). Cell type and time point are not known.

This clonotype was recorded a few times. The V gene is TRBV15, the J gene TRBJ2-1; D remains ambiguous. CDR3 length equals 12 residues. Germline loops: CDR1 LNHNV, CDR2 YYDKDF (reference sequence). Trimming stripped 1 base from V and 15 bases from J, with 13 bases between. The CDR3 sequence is CATSRGGGKRFF. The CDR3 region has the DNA TGTGCCACCAGCAGAGGAGGTGGGAAGCGGTTCTTC. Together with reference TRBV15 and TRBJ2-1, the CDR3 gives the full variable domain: DAMVIQNPRYQVTQFGKPVTLSCSQTLNHNVMYWYQQKSSQAPKLLFHYYDKDFNNEADTPDNFQSRRPNTSFCFLDIRSPGLGDTAMYLCATSRGGGKRFFGPGTRLTVL.

The CDR3 reads CASSSYLTSGYTDTQYF. CDR3 nucleotide sequence: TGTGCCAGCAGTTCTTACCTTACTAGCGGGTACACAGATACGCAGTATTTT. The chain uses TRBV27 and TRBJ2-3; 9 bases align to TRBD2. This CDR3 is built from 17 residues. Germline trimming cut 4 bases from V and 2 bases from J; bases unmatched to any gene: 10. Germline lookup yields CDR1 MNHEY and CDR2 SMNVEV (reference sequence).

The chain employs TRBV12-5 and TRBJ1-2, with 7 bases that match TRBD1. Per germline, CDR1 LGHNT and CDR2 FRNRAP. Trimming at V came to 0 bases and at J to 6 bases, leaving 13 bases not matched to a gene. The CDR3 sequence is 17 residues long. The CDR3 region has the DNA TGTGCTAGTGGTTTGGTACCCCGGGACAGCGGGTTACATGGCTACACCTTC. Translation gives CASGLVPRDSGLHGYTF. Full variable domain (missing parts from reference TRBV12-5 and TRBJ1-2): DARVTQTPRHKVTEMGQEVTMRCQPILGHNTVFWYRQTMMQGLELLAYFRNRAPLDDSGMPKDRFSAEMPDATLATLKIQPSEPRDSAVYFCASGLVPRDSGLHGYTFGSGTRLTVV.

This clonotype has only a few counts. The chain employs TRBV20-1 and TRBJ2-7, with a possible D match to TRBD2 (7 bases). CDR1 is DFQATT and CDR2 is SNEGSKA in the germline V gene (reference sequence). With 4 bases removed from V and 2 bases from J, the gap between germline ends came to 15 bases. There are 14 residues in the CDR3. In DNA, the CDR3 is TGCAGTGCTACGGGGCGGGGGCCCACCTACGAGCAGTACTTC. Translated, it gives CSATGRGPTYEQYF.

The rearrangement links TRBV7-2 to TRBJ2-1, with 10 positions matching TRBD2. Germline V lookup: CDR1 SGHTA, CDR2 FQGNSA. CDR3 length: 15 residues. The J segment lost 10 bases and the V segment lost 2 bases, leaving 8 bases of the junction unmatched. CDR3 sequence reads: CASSLTSGTQGEQFF. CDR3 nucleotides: TGTGCCAGCAGCTTAACTAGCGGGACCCAGGGGGAGCAGTTCTTC.

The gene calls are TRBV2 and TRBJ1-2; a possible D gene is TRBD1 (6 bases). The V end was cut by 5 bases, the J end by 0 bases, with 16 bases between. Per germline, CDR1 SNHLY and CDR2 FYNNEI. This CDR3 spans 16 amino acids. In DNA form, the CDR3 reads TGTGCCAGCAGTCGGGAGGGGGATTTCGCTAACTATGGCTACACCTTC. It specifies CASSREGDFANYGYTF.

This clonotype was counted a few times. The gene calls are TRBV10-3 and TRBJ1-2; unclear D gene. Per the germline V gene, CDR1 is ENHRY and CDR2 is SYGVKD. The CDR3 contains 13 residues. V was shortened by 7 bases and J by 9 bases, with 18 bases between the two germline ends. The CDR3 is CAITKEGGISYTF. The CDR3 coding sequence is TGTGCCATCACGAAAGAAGGAGGGATTAGCTACACCTTC.

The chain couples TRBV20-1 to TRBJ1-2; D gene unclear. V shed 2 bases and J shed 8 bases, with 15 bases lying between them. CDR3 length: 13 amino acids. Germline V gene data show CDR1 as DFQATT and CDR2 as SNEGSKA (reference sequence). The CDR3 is CSARPDSNRGYTF. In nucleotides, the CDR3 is TGCAGTGCTAGACCGGATAGTAATCGGGGCTACACCTTC.

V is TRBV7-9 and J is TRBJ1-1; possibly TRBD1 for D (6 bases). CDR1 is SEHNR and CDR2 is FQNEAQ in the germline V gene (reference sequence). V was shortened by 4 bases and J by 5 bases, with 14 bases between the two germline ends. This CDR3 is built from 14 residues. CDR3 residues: CASSSFYRETEAFF. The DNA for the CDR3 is TGTGCCAGCAGCTCTTTTTACAGGGAAACTGAAGCTTTCTTT.

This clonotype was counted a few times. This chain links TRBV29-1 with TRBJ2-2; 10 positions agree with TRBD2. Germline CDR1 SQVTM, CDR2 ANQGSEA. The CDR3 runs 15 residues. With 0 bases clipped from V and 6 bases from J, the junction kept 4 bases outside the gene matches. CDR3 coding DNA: TGCAGCGTTGAAGATCAGCGGGGGGGTCCCGGGGAGCTGTTTTTT. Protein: CSVEDQRGGPGELFF.

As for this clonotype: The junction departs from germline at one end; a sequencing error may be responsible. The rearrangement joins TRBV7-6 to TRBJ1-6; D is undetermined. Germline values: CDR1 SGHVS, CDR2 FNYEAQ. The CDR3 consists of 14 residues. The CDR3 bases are TGTGCCAGCAGCTACAAGGGCTCGGATTCGCCCCTCCACTTT. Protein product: CASSYKGSDSPLHF.

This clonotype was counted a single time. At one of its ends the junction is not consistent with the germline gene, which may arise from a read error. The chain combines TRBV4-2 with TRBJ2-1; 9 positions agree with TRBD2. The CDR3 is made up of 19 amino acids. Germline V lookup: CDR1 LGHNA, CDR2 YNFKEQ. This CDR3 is CSSSQAIERGVGSYNEQFF. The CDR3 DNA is TGTTCCAGCAGCCAAGCGATCGAGCGGGGGGTAGGCTCCTACAATGAGCAGTTCTTC.

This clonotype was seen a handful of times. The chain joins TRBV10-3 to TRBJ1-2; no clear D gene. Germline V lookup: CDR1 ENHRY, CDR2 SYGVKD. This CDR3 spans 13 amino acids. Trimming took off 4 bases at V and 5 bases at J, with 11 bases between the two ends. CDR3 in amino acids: CAISGILAYGYTF. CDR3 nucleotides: TGTGCCATCAGTGGGATACTCGCTTATGGCTACACCTTC.

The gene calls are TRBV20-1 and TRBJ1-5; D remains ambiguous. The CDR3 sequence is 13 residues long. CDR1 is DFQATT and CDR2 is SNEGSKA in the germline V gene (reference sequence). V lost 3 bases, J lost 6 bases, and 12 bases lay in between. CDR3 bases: TGCAGTGCTAGGGAACGTGAGGGTCAGCCCCAGCATTTT. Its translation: CSAREREGQPQHF.

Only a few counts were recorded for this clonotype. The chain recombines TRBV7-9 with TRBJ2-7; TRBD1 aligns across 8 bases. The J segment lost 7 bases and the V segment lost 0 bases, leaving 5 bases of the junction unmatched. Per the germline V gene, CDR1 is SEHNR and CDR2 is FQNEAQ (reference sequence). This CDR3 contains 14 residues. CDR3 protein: CASSLADRVYEQYV. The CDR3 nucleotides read TGTGCCAGCAGCTTAGCGGACAGGGTGTATGAGCAGTACGTC.

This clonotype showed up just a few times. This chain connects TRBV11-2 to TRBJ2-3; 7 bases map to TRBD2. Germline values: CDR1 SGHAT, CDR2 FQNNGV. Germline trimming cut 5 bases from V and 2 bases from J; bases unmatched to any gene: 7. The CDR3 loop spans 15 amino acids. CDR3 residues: CASSPVGGTTDTQYF. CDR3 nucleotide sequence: TGTGCCAGCAGCCCGGTGGGGGGGACCACAGATACGCAGTATTTT. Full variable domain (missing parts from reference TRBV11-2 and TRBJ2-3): EAGVAQSPRYKIIEKRQSVAFWCNPISGHATLYWYQQILGQGPKLLIQFQNNGVVDDSQLPKDRFSAERLKGVDSTLKIQPAKLEDSAVYLCASSPVGGTTDTQYFGPGTRLTVL.

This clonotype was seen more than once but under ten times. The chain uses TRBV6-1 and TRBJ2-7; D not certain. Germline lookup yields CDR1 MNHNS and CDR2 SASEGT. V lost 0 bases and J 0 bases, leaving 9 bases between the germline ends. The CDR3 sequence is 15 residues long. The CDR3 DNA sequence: TGTGCCAGCAGTGAAGCGCCCAGGAGCTCCTACGAGCAGTACGTC. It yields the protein CASSEAPRSSYEQYV.

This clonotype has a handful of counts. CDR3 protein: CASSTGQNTEAFF. The CDR3 DNA sequence: TGTGCCAGCAGCACTGGACAGAACACTGAAGCTTTCTTT. The chain has TRBV7-2 and TRBJ1-1, with D possibly being TRBD1 (5 bases). V lost 5 bases to trimming and J lost 1 base, with 8 bases between them. The germline V gene has CDR1 SGHTA and CDR2 FQGNSA. This CDR3 is built from 13 residues.

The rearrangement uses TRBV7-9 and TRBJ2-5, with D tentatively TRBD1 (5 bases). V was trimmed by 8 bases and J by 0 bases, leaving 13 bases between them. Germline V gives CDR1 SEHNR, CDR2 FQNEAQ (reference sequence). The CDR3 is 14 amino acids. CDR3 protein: CASAEPGNQETQYF. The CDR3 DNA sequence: TGTGCCAGCGCCGAGCCAGGGAACCAAGAGACCCAGTACTTC.

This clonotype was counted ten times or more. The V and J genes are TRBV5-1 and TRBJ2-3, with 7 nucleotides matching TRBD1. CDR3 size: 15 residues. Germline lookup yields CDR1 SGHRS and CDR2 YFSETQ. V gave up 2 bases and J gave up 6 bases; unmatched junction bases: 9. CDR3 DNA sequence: TGCGCCAGCAGCTTCGAATGGGACAGCTATGATACGCAGTATTTT. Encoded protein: CASSFEWDSYDTQYF.

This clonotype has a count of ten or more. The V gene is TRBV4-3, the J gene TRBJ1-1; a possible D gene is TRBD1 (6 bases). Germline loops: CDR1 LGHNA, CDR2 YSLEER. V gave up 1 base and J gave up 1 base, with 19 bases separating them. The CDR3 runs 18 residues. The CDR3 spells CASSQVSRAGQRNTEAFF. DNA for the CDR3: TGCGCCAGCAGCCAAGTTAGCCGGGCGGGACAAAGGAACACTGAAGCTTTCTTT.